By its share, the clone carrying this T cell receptor (beta chain) is medium-sized. What it recognizes is unknown. This entry belongs to a study of T cell responses to AZD1222 COVID-19 vaccine. Study findings and constraints: When two AZD1222 doses had been given, Spike-specific TCR breadth and depth rose. The donor cohort was predominantly white British with a female majority, and clonal diversity may have been underestimated.

CDR1 and CDR2 (germline): SGDLS, YYNGEE. The CDR3 length is 16 residues. V was pared by 1 base and J by 5 bases, with 19 bases between. Samples with a second dose at about 4 or about 12 weeks were pooled together. The method was immunoSEQ multiplex PCR; TCRdb's version includes in-frame clones alone and lacks a portion of them. The table has around 160,000 clones, around 93% seen once. This TCR was sampled from an adult who received the AZD1222 COVID-19 vaccine. The sequences come from peripheral blood, collected 28 days after the second AZD1222 dose. The chain recombines TRBV9 with TRBJ2-7; D might be TRBD2 (6 bases). DNA of the CDR3: TGTGCCAGCAGCGTAAGTTGGTCGGGGGTCGGCAACGAGCAGTACTTC. Protein product: CASSVSWSGVGNEQYF.